This passage covers 25 T cell receptor beta chains from one sample sequenced in a study of T cell changes during pregnancy in multiple sclerosis. TCRdb's copy holds only in-frame clones and misses some; the assay was immunoSEQ multiplex PCR. The sample includes about 40,000 clones, around 90% of them seen just once. This specimen consisted of CD8+ T cells from peripheral blood mononuclear cells, obtained before pregnancy. All receptors come from a female donor with multiple sclerosis, enrolled in a pregnancy study.

This chain joins TRBV7-9 and TRBJ2-5; 8 positions agree with TRBD2. Unmatched junction bases numbered 7, after V lost 4 bases and J lost 3 bases. The CDR3 extends over 15 amino acids. Germline lookup yields CDR1 SEHNR and CDR2 FQNEAQ (reference sequence). The CDR3 is CASSSEFSGEETQYF. The CDR3 DNA sequence: TGTGCCAGCAGCTCCGAGTTTAGCGGGGAAGAGACCCAGTACTTC.

This clone was observed a few times. The chain carries TRBV27 and TRBJ2-2; D is perhaps TRBD2 (5 bases). Germline V gene sequence: CDR1 MNHEY, CDR2 SMNVEV (reference sequence). This CDR3 spans 15 amino acids. V was cut by 8 bases and J by 3 bases, with 16 bases left in between. CDR3 nucleotide sequence: TGTGCCAGCTCTTTAGCGTTCGTTGACACCGGGGAGCTGTTTTTT. Its translation is CASSLAFVDTGELFF.

The rearrangement links TRBV6-6 to TRBJ2-7; weak D call: TRBD2 (6 bases). This CDR3 region has 15 residues. V lost 7 bases to trimming and J lost 1 base, with 17 bases between them. Per the germline V gene, CDR1 is MNHNY and CDR2 is SVGAGI (reference sequence). DNA of the CDR3: TGTGCCAGCACCCTCTCGGGGGATAGGTCCTACGAGCAGTACTTC. Translation gives CASTLSGDRSYEQYF.

The rearrangement links TRBV7-2 to TRBJ1-2, with 7 nucleotides matching TRBD1. The CDR3 extends over 16 amino acids. In germline, CDR1 is SGHTA, CDR2 FQGNSA. The V segment lost 0 bases and the J segment 7 bases; nucleotides outside the gene matches: 11. Here the CDR3 DNA reads TGTGCCAGCAGCTTAGCCGAAGGGACAGATCGTGGTGGCTACACCTTC. It specifies CASSLAEGTDRGGYTF.

In its sample, this clone was seen once. The chain is built from TRBV28 and TRBJ2-1; a possible D gene is TRBD2 (6 bases). The CDR3 runs to 15 residues. CDR1 MDHEN and CDR2 SYDVKM come from the germline V gene. V was cut by 8 bases and J by 5 bases, with 19 bases left in between. The CDR3 loop reads CASGGPRDLDNEQFF. As DNA, the CDR3 is TGTGCCAGCGGCGGCCCGCGGGATCTCGACAATGAGCAGTTCTTC.

This chain links TRBV19 with TRBJ1-5, with 9 positions matching TRBD1. The V segment lost 4 bases and the J segment 1 base; nucleotides outside the gene matches: 5. The CDR3 loop spans 16 amino acids. Germline values: CDR1 LNHDA, CDR2 SQIVND (reference sequence). The CDR3 region has the DNA TGTGCCAGTAGTAGCACAGGGGGCACCAGCAATCAGCCCCAGCATTTT. Translation: CASSSTGGTSNQPQHF.

This clone was seen a single time. The chain is built from TRBV7-9 and TRBJ2-3, with a tentative D call TRBD2 (6 bases). CDR1 is SEHNR and CDR2 is FQNEAQ in the germline V gene (reference sequence). The CDR3 loop spans 13 amino acids. V was shortened by 8 bases and J by 6 bases, with 15 bases between the two germline ends. The CDR3 DNA reads TGTGCCAGCTCCGGGACTCCCATTGATACGCAGTATTTT. Its translation: CASSGTPIDTQYF. Filled out from reference TRBV7-9 and TRBJ2-3, the complete variable domain reads DTGVSQNPRHKITKRGQNVTFRCDPISEHNRLYWYRQTLGQGPEFLTYFQNEAQLEKSRLLSDRFSAERPKGSFSTLEIQRTEQGDSAMYLCASSGTPIDTQYFGPGTRLTVL.

V and J are TRBV6-5 and TRBJ2-7, with TRBD1 identical over 8 bases. This CDR3 has 14 amino acids. The trim removed 8 bases at V and 4 bases at J, leaving 10 bases unmatched. The germline CDR1 and CDR2 sequences are MNHEY and SVGAGI. CDR3 DNA sequence: TGTGCCAGCCGACTCGGACAGGGCGGTTACGAGCAGTACTTC. Its protein is CASRLGQGGYEQYF.

The J gene is TRBJ1-5, the V gene TRBV19; D is perhaps TRBD1 (6 bases). This CDR3 is 13 amino acids long. Germline loops: CDR1 LNHDA, CDR2 SQIVND (reference sequence). The V gene lost 8 bases and the J gene lost 7 bases, with 15 bases spanning the gap. CDR3 in DNA: TGTGCCAGTTTGGGGGCGGGAGGCCAGCCCCAGCATTTT. As protein: CASLGAGGQPQHF.

The V call is TRBV6-6, the J call TRBJ2-5; D possibly corresponds to TRBD1 (6 bases). The CDR3 has 14 residues. Between the trimmed V and J ends, which lost 2 bases and 5 bases, there was a span of 12 bases. Germline V gives CDR1 MNHNY, CDR2 SVGAGI (reference sequence). CDR3 sequence: CASSYLTGLETQYF. Written as DNA, the CDR3 is TGTGCCAGCAGTTACCTCACAGGGTTGGAGACCCAGTACTTC.

The rearrangement joins TRBV6-1 to TRBJ1-2, with D perhaps matching TRBD1 (5 bases). This CDR3 is built from 14 residues. Trimming cost V 1 base and J 7 bases, with 13 bases left between them. Germline assignment: CDR1 MNHNS and CDR2 SASEGT. The CDR3 reads CASSEVTGFGGYTF. The CDR3 nucleotides are TGTGCCAGCAGTGAAGTCACAGGCTTTGGTGGCTACACCTTC.

This clone came up once. The chain carries TRBV7-8 and TRBJ2-1; 8 nucleotides align to TRBD2. The CDR3 has 17 residues. CDR1 is SGHVS and CDR2 is FQNEAQ in the germline V gene. The V and J ends lost 4 bases and 10 bases, in that order; junction bases with no gene match: 18. This CDR3 is CASSYLQEGLDNEEQFF. In DNA, the CDR3 is TGTGCCAGCAGCTACCTACAAGAGGGACTAGATAATGAAGAGCAGTTCTTC.

This rearrangement joins TRBV6-1 to TRBJ2-3; 11 bases line up with TRBD2. The CDR3 has 15 amino acids. J gave up 4 bases and V 8 bases, and 8 bases lay outside the gene matches. From germline, CDR1 is MNHNS and CDR2 SASEGT. In DNA, the CDR3 is TGTGCCAGCGGGCTAGCGGGAGGTGGAGCAGATACGCAGTATTTT. Translated: CASGLAGGGADTQYF.

The chain is built from TRBV11-1 and TRBJ2-2; unclear D gene. Trimming took 2 bases from V and 1 from J, leaving 14 bases between them. CDR1 and CDR2 (germline): SGHAT, FQDESV (reference sequence). The CDR3 has 17 residues. CDR3 in amino acids: CASSLSQTNLNTGELFF. CDR3 bases: TGTGCCAGCAGCTTAAGCCAAACTAACCTGAACACCGGGGAGCTGTTTTTT. The variable domain in full, with the rest retrieved from reference TRBV11-1 and TRBJ2-2, is EAEVAQSPRYKITEKSQAVAFWCDPISGHATLYWYRQILGQGPELLVQFQDESVVDDSQLPKDRFSAERLKGVDSTLKIQPAELGDSAMYLCASSLSQTNLNTGELFFGEGSRLTVL.

In nucleotides, the CDR3 is TGTGCCAGCCGAAGGACCGGGACTAGACCCTACGAGCAGTACTTC. Translation: CASRRTGTRPYEQYF. The chain uses TRBV27 and TRBJ2-7, with TRBD2 matching over 8 bases. V lost 8 bases and J lost 2; bases outside the gene matches: 11. The CDR3 loop spans 15 amino acids. From germline, CDR1 is MNHEY and CDR2 SMNVEV (reference sequence).

The gene calls are TRBV4-3 and TRBJ2-7, with 12 nucleotides matching TRBD2. CDR3 length: 16 residues. Losses at the gene ends were 5 bases for V and 4 bases for J; bases not matched to a gene: 9. Germline loops: CDR1 LGHNA, CDR2 YSLEER. CDR3 sequence (DNA): TGCGCCAGCAGCGAAGGACTAGCGGGATTCCTTTACGAGCAGTACTTC. It specifies CASSEGLAGFLYEQYF.

The chain is built from TRBV28 and TRBJ2-7; TRBD2 is a possible D gene (5 bases). CDR3 length equals 14 residues. Germline-derived CDR1 and CDR2 are MDHEN and SYDVKM. V was shortened by 2 bases and J by 1 base, with 9 bases between the two germline ends. The CDR3 DNA follows: TGTGCCAGCAGTTTAGCCTGGACTTCCTACGAGCAGTACTTC. This gives the protein CASSLAWTSYEQYF.

This rearrangement joins TRBV5-6 to TRBJ2-7; D remains unclear. The CDR3 consists of 13 residues. Trimming cost V 0 bases and J 3 bases, with 7 bases left between them. Germline-derived CDR1 and CDR2 are SGHDT and YYEEEE. The CDR3 spells CASSLGSGYEQYF. The CDR3 nucleotides are TGTGCCAGCAGCTTGGGTTCGGGCTACGAGCAGTACTTC.

The chain has TRBV27 and TRBJ2-3; D is possibly TRBD2 (6 bases). V shed 8 bases and J shed 4 bases, with 10 bases lying between them. CDR1 is MNHEY and CDR2 is SMNVEV in the germline V gene (reference sequence). The CDR3 consists of 12 residues. In nucleotides, the CDR3 is TGTGCCAGCCGCAGGAGGGCAGATACGCAGTATTTT. It translates to CASRRRADTQYF.

The chain uses TRBV7-9 and TRBJ1-2; the D is unclear. The CDR3 extends over 15 amino acids. Germline CDR1 reads SEHNR; CDR2 reads FQNEAQ (reference sequence). The ends were cut back, 2 bases at V and 0 bases at J, with 10 bases in the middle. The CDR3 sequence: CASSLLAGSNYGYTF. The CDR3, as DNA: TGTGCCAGCAGCTTATTGGCAGGTTCTAACTATGGCTACACCTTC.

The V and J genes are TRBV6-5 and TRBJ2-7, with TRBD2 matching over 9 bases. This CDR3 spans 15 amino acids. J gave up 2 bases and V 0 bases, and 2 bases lay outside the gene matches. Germline values: CDR1 MNHEY, CDR2 SVGAGI. In nucleotides, the CDR3 is TGTGCCAGCAGTTACTCGACTAGCGGCGCCTACGAGCAGTACTTC. Amino acid sequence: CASSYSTSGAYEQYF.

This clone was picked up one time. The CDR3 nucleotides read TGTGCCAGCAGGACAGGGGCGACTTATGGCTACACCTTC. Its protein product is CASRTGATYGYTF. The rearrangement joins TRBV27 to TRBJ1-2; 8 nucleotides match TRBD1. This CDR3 region has 13 residues. Per the germline V gene, CDR1 is MNHEY and CDR2 is SMNVEV (reference sequence). V lost 6 bases, J lost 5 bases, and 5 bases stayed unmatched.

In nucleotides, the CDR3 is TGTGCCACCAGCAGAGCCCAGGGAACCTACGAGCAGTACTTC. It yields the protein CATSRAQGTYEQYF. V usage is TRBV15 and J usage is TRBJ2-7, with D perhaps TRBD1 (5 bases). V gave up 1 base and J gave up 2 bases, with 9 bases separating them. There are 14 residues in the CDR3. CDR1 is LNHNV and CDR2 is YYDKDF in the germline V gene (reference sequence). Combining the CDR3 with reference TRBV15 and TRBJ2-7 gives the whole variable domain DAMVIQNPRYQVTQFGKPVTLSCSQTLNHNVMYWYQQKSSQAPKLLFHYYDKDFNNEADTPDNFQSRRPNTSFCFLDIRSPGLGDTAMYLCATSRAQGTYEQYFGPGTRLTVT.

V is TRBV6-5 and J is TRBJ2-5; TRBD1 is a possible D gene (7 bases). Per germline, CDR1 MNHEY and CDR2 SVGAGI. V lost 3 bases, J lost 4 bases, and 9 bases lay in between. This CDR3 has 13 residues. In nucleotides, the CDR3 is TGTGCCAGCAGTTATCAGGGGGGAGAGACCCAGTACTTC. Translating gives CASSYQGGETQYF.

The chain links TRBV2 to TRBJ2-1; D may be TRBD2 (5 bases). CDR1 SNHLY and CDR2 FYNNEI come from the germline V gene. Deletions cut 6 bases from V and 5 bases from J, with 20 bases between. The CDR3 spans 16 residues. CDR3 residues: CASRAPVASRNNEQFF. CDR3 in DNA: TGTGCCAGCAGGGCCCCCGTGGCTAGCAGGAACAATGAGCAGTTCTTC.